One and the same sample provided the 23 T cell receptor beta chains below, sequenced in a study of T cells in Graves' hyperthyroidism and ophthalmopathy. TCR beta CDR3 regions were amplified from RNA transcripts. RT-PCR in the first round (using the HTBI primer set) targeted the TCR CDR3. Each CDR3 protein is one row after TCRdb ran MiXCR on the multiplex PCR reads. The sample has 600,000 or so distinct CDR3 sequences; roughly 15% are singletons. The sequenced sample was blood. The receptors shown here come from a woman aged 45-60 years with Graves' ophthalmopathy.

This clonotype was seen more than once but under ten times. V usage is TRBV5-4 and J usage is TRBJ2-2; 8 bases fit TRBD1. With 4 bases clipped from V and 3 bases from J, the junction kept 2 bases outside the gene matches. CDR1 and CDR2 (germline): SGHNT, YYREEE (reference sequence). The CDR3 extends over 14 amino acids. CDR3 in DNA: TGTGCCAGCAGCCCGGGACAGGACACCGGGGAGCTGTTTTTT. Its protein is CASSPGQDTGELFF.

At least ten counts were recorded for this clonotype. This chain links TRBV11-2 with TRBJ1-3; 7 bases match TRBD1. The CDR3 is 13 amino acids. The J segment lost 0 bases and the V segment lost 8 bases, leaving 1 base of the junction unmatched. The germline CDR1 and CDR2 sequences are SGHAT and FQNNGV. The DNA for the CDR3 is TGTGCCAGCGGGACAGACTCTGGAAACACCATATATTTT. It is translated as CASGTDSGNTIYF.

This clonotype was counted only a few times. V usage is TRBV6-1 and J usage is TRBJ2-5, with a possible D match to TRBD1 (6 bases). CDR3 length: 14 amino acids. Trimming left V 7 bases short and J 5 bases short, with 17 bases between. CDR1 and CDR2 from the germline V gene are MNHNS and SASEGT. For the CDR3, the DNA is TGTGCCAGCAAGCAGACAGGTCGGCGGGAGACCCAGTACTTC. It is translated as CASKQTGRRETQYF.

The rearrangement links TRBV6-2 or TRBV6-3 to TRBJ2-2, with D perhaps TRBD2 (6 bases). Germline CDR1 MNHEY, CDR2 SVGEGT. This CDR3 is 13 amino acids long. The CDR3 DNA sequence: TGTGCAATAGCGGAAACGAACACCGGGGAGCTGTTTTTT. Amino acids: CAIAETNTGELFF.

This clonotype showed up just a few times. The chain couples TRBV6-1 to TRBJ1-5; 9 positions match TRBD1. V dropped 8 bases and J dropped 3; count of bases not matched to a gene: 14. The CDR3 is 17 residues long. CDR1 and CDR2 from the germline V gene are MNHNS and SASEGT. CDR3 bases: TGTGCCAGCTTGTTTTTCATGGGACAGGGCATCAATCAGCCCCAGCATTTT. It codes for CASLFFMGQGINQPQHF.

The table lists this clonotype with many counts. This sequence joins TRBV7-8 and TRBJ2-1; D is undetermined. CDR3 length equals 15 residues. Per the germline V gene, CDR1 is SGHVS and CDR2 is FQNEAQ. V lost 3 bases to trimming and J lost 3 bases, with 12 bases between them. The CDR3 loop is CASSFLKTGYNEQFF. The CDR3 DNA reads as TGTGCCAGCAGCTTCCTCAAGACCGGCTACAATGAGCAGTTCTTC. The complete variable domain, with remaining parts taken from reference TRBV7-8 and TRBJ2-1, reads GAGVSQSPRYKVAKRGQDVALRCDPISGHVSLFWYQQALGQGPEFLTYFQNEAQLDKSGLPSDRFFAERPEGSVSTLKIQRTQQEDSAVYLCASSFLKTGYNEQFFGPGTRLTVL.

The table lists this clonotype with a few counts. The rearrangement uses TRBV3-1 and TRBJ2-7, with 9 bases that match TRBD2. The J segment lost 4 bases and the V segment lost 4 bases, leaving 11 bases of the junction unmatched. Germline loops: CDR1 LGHDT, CDR2 YNNKEL (reference sequence). The CDR3 runs 16 residues. The CDR3 protein is CASSPRRGRGFYEQYF. The CDR3 bases are TGTGCCAGCAGCCCCCGACGCGGGAGGGGGTTTTACGAGCAGTACTTC.

This clonotype was seen only a few times. V is TRBV25-1 and J is TRBJ1-2; D not certain. The V gene lost 2 bases and the J gene lost 2 bases, with 6 bases spanning the gap. The CDR3 is 13 amino acids. Germline V gene lookup returns CDR1 MGHDK and CDR2 SYGVNS. CDR3 loop: CASSEHRNYGYTF. In DNA form, the CDR3 reads TGTGCCAGCAGTGAACATCGCAACTATGGCTACACCTTC.

In its sample, this clonotype was seen many times. The junction departs from germline at one end; a sequencing error may be responsible. The CDR3 DNA reads as TGCGCCAGCAGCTTGGGGCTAGCGGTCTACAATGAGCAGTTCTTC. This sequence encodes CASSLGLAVYNEQFF. This chain links TRBV5-5 with TRBJ2-1; 7 bases match TRBD2. Germline CDR1 SGHKS, CDR2 YYEKEE (reference sequence). The CDR3 length is 15 residues.

The rearrangement joins TRBV6-1 to TRBJ2-3, with D tentatively TRBD2 (5 bases). CDR1 is MNHNS, CDR2 SASEGT, per germline. V lost 2 bases, J lost 3 bases, and 15 bases lay in between. The CDR3 runs 16 residues. The CDR3, as DNA: TGTGCCAGCAGTGAACTAGACTACACCCTGACAGATACGCAGTATTTT. Translation gives CASSELDYTLTDTQYF.

The chain has TRBV2 and TRBJ2-7; 12 positions agree with TRBD2. The germline gives CDR1 SNHLY, CDR2 FYNNEI. The CDR3 contains 16 residues. The V and J ends lost 5 bases and 1 base, in that order; junction bases with no gene match: 6. CDR3 in DNA: TGTGCCAGCAGTCTGGCTACTAGCGGGAGGTCCTACGAGCAGTACTTC. Protein sequence: CASSLATSGRSYEQYF.

The V gene is TRBV27, the J gene TRBJ2-1; 14 bases are a match to TRBD2. The junction had 9 bases not matched to a gene; V was cut back by 5 bases and J by 0 bases. Germline CDR1 and CDR2: MNHEY and SMNVEV (reference sequence). The CDR3 spans 19 residues. The CDR3 here is CASSRLAGGPEGSYNEQFF. The DNA for the CDR3 is TGTGCCAGCAGTAGACTAGCGGGAGGGCCCGAGGGCTCCTACAATGAGCAGTTCTTC.

This clonotype showed up many times. For the CDR3, the DNA is TGTGCCAGCAGCGAACAACCTAACTATGGCTACACCTTC. This encodes CASSEQPNYGYTF. The V gene is TRBV5-5, the J gene TRBJ1-2, with unresolved D. The V end lost 4 bases, the J end lost 0 bases, and 7 bases lay between the germline ends. Germline-derived CDR1 and CDR2 are SGHKS and YYEKEE (reference sequence). The CDR3 length is 13 residues. Full variable domain (remainder filled in from reference TRBV5-5 and TRBJ1-2): DAGVTQSPTHLIKTRGQQVTLRCSPISGHKSVSWYQQVLGQGPQFIFQYYEKEERGRGNFPDRFSARQFPNYSSELNVNALLLGDSALYLCASSEQPNYGYTFGSGTRLTVV.

This clonotype was found many times. The J gene is TRBJ2-3, the V gene TRBV5-8; D is tentatively TRBD1 or TRBD2 (5 bases each). Per germline, CDR1 SGHTS and CDR2 YDEGEE. The CDR3 loop spans 15 amino acids. V was trimmed by 0 bases and J by 2 bases, leaving 10 bases between them. In DNA form, the CDR3 reads TGTGCCAGCAGCTTGGTGTCAGGGACCACAGATACGCAGTATTTT. It yields the protein CASSLVSGTTDTQYF.

This clonotype has only a few counts. The chain has TRBV3-1 and TRBJ2-6, with D tentatively TRBD2 (6 bases). V lost 1 base to trimming and J lost 2 bases, with 9 bases between them. The CDR3 covers 16 residues. Germline-derived CDR1 and CDR2 are LGHDT and YNNKEL (reference sequence). CDR3 DNA sequence: TGTGCCAGCAGCCAAGGTGGGGGGACTGGGGCCAACGTCCTGACTTTC. As protein: CASSQGGGTGANVLTF. The variable domain in full, with the rest retrieved from reference TRBV3-1 and TRBJ2-6, is DTAVSQTPKYLVTQMGNDKSIKCEQNLGHDTMYWYKQDSKKFLKIMFSYNNKELIINETVPNRFSPKSPDKAHLNLHINSLELGDSAVYFCASSQGGGTGANVLTFGAGSRLTVL.

The V and J genes are TRBV5-5 and TRBJ2-1; 8 bases map to TRBD2. Germline loops: CDR1 SGHKS, CDR2 YYEKEE (reference sequence). Trimming removed 0 bases from V and 8 bases from J; junction bases left unmatched: 4. This CDR3 is built from 14 residues. Here the CDR3 DNA reads TGTGCCAGCAGCTTGGTCGGGAGGGTTTATGAGCAGTTCTTC. It is translated as CASSLVGRVYEQFF.

This clonotype came up a few times. This could be a read error, since a much larger clone is one nucleotide away. The chain combines TRBV7-9 with TRBJ2-1; 13 bases match TRBD2. Germline V gene data show CDR1 as SEHNR and CDR2 as FQNEAQ (reference sequence). V lost 5 bases, J lost 4 bases, and 5 bases stayed unmatched. This CDR3 contains 16 residues. CDR3 coding DNA: TGTGCCAGCAGCATCCCGGGACTAGCGGGATACAATGAGCAGTTCTTC. Protein sequence: CASSIPGLAGYNEQFF.

This chain joins TRBV20-1 and TRBJ2-7, with D perhaps assigned TRBD1 or TRBD2 (7 bases each). CDR3 length: 13 residues. Per the germline V gene, CDR1 is DFQATT and CDR2 is SNEGSKA (reference sequence). V was cut by 2 bases and J by 4 bases, with 12 bases left in between. CDR3 sequence: CSARPGGGYEQYF. CDR3 DNA: TGCAGTGCTAGACCAGGGGGGGGGTACGAGCAGTACTTC.

This clonotype was observed a handful of times. The CDR3 DNA reads as TGTGCCAGCAGTGTGATGGGGGGGTTGTCAGCAGCTTTCTTT. It translates to CASSVMGGLSAAFF. The rearrangement uses TRBV25-1 and TRBJ1-1; weak D call: TRBD1 (5 bases). The CDR3 length is 14 residues. V gave up 4 bases and J gave up 10 bases, with 19 bases separating them. Looked up from germline, CDR1 is MGHDK and CDR2 is SYGVNS.

V is TRBV6-1 and J is TRBJ2-5; D call uncertain. This CDR3 spans 15 amino acids. Germline V CDR1 and CDR2: MNHNS, SASEGT. Trimming removed 6 bases from V and 2 bases from J, with 16 bases in between. The CDR3 here is CASRNDGIRQETQYF. For the CDR3, the DNA is TGTGCCAGCAGGAACGACGGCATCAGACAAGAGACCCAGTACTTC.

The chain has TRBV7-9 and TRBJ2-2; 7 bases are a match to TRBD1. The V segment lost 2 bases and the J segment 4 bases; nucleotides outside the gene matches: 4. This CDR3 is built from 15 residues. Germline V gives CDR1 SEHNR, CDR2 FQNEAQ (reference sequence). The CDR3 protein is CASSLRGGSTGELFF. The CDR3 coding sequence is TGTGCCAGCAGCTTAAGAGGGGGCAGCACCGGGGAGCTGTTTTTT.

Ten or more counts support this clonotype. This chain joins TRBV20-1 and TRBJ2-7; TRBD2 matches 9 bases. Germline V CDR1 and CDR2: DFQATT, SNEGSKA (reference sequence). The J segment lost 4 bases and the V segment lost 5 bases, leaving 6 bases of the junction unmatched. The CDR3 spans 13 residues. The CDR3 DNA sequence: TGCAGTGCTTCCCGCGGGGGGGAGTACGAGCAGTACTTC. It yields the protein CSASRGGEYEQYF.

This clonotype appeared a few times. The chain combines TRBV15 with TRBJ2-7; TRBD2 aligns across 9 bases. The germline V gene encodes CDR1 LNHNV and CDR2 YYDKDF (reference sequence). CDR3 length: 15 amino acids. V shed 1 base, J shed 3 bases, and the junction held 4 bases outside the gene matches. In DNA form, the CDR3 reads TGTGCCACCAGCAGAGGTAGCGGGGGACTCTACGAGCAGTACTTC. Amino acids: CATSRGSGGLYEQYF.